This TCR beta chain is from a study of cytomegalovirus exposure and HLA in healthy donors. The CDR3 runs 12 residues. Trimming shortened V by 4 bases and J by 6 bases, and 12 bases separated the two germline ends. Looked up from germline, CDR1 is GTSNPN and CDR2 is SVGIG (reference sequence). The repertoire was sequenced with immunoSEQ multiplex PCR; TCRdb's copy has only in-frame clones and lacks some. The repertoire has some 140,000 clones, approximately 86% of them found once; the top ten carry approximately 2%. Points from the study as a whole: The finding came from a later analysis; first-cohort TCR clusters tended to co-occur in the 110 or so validation repertoires. Most TCR sequences were uncommon, yet certain public TCRs appeared in many donors. Cytomegalovirus status was reportedly diagnosed by the classifier with high sensitivity and specificity.

Details on this clone: Its cognate antigen is unknown.

This TCR was recovered from a human donor in good health. The material sequenced was PBMCs. This chain joins TRBV30 and TRBJ1-2; a weak D match, TRBD1 (6 bases). The CDR3 DNA follows: TGTGCCTGGAACAGCAGGGGCCATGGCTACACCTTC. Translation: CAWNSRGHGYTF.